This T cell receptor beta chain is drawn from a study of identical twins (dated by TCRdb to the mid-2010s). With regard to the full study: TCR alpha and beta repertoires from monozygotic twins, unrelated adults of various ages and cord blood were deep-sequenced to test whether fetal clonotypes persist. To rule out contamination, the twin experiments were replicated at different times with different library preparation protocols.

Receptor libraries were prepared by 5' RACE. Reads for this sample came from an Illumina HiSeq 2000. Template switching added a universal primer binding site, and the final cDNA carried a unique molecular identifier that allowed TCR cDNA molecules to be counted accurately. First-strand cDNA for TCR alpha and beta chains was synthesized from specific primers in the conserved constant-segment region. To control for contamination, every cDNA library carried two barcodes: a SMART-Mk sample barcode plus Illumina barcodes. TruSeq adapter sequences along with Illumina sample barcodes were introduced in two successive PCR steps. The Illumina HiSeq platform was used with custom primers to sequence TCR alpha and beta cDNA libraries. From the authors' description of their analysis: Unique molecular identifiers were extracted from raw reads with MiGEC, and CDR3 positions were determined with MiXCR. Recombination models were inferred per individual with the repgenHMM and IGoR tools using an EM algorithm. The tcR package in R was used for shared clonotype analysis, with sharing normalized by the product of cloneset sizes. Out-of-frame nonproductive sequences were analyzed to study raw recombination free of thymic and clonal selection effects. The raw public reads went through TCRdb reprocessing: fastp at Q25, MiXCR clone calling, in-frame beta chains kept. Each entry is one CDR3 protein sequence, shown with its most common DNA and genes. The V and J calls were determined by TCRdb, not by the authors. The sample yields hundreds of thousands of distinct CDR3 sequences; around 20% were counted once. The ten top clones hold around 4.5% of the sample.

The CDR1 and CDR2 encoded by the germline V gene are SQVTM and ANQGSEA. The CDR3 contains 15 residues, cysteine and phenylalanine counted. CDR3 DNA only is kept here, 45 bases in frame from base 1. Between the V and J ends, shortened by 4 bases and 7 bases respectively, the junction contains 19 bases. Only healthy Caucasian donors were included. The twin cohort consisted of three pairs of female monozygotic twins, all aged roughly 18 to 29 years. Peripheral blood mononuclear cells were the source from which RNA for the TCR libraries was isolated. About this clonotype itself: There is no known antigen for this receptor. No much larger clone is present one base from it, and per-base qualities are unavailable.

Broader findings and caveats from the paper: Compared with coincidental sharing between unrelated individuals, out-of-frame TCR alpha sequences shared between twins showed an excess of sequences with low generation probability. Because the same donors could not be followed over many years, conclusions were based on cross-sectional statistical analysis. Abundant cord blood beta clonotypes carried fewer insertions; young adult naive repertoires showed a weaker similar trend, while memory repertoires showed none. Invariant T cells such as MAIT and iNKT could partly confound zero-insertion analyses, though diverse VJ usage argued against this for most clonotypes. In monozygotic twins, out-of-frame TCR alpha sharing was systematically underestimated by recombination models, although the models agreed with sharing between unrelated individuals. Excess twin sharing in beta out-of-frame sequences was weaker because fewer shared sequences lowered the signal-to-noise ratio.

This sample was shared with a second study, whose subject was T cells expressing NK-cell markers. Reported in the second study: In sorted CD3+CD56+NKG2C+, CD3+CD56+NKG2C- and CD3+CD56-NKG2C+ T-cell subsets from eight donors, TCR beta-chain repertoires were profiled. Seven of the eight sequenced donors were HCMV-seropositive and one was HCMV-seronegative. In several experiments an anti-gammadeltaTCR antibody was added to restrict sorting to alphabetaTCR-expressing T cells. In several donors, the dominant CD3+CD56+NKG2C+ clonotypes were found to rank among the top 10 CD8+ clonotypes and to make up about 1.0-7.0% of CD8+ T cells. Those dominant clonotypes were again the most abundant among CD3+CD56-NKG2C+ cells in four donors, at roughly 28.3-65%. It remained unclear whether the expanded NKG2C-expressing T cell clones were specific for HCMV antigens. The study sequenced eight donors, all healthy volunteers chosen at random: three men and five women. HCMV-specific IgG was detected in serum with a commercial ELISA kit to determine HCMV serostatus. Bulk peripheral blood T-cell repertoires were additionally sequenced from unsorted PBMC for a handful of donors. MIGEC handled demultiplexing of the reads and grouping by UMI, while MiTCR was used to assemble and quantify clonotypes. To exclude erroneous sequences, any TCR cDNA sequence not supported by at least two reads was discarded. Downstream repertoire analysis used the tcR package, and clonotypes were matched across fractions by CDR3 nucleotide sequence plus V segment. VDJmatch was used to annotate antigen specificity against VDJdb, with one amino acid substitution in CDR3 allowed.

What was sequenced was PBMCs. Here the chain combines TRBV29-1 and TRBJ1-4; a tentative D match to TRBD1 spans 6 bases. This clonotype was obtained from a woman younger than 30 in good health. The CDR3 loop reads CSVGGGADSGEKLFF. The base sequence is TGCAGCGTTGGCGGGGGGGCTGATTCAGGTGAAAAACTGTTTTTT.